The following is a T cell receptor beta chain sequence with its context. Its antigen is unknown. The sample belongs to a study of CXCR3-negative and CXCR3-positive naive CD8 T cells (dated by TCRdb to between 2018 and 2020). In terms of the full investigation: In total, 120 million to 150 million TRB reads were obtained, which works out to roughly 1.5 +/- 0.3 million reads per library. The diversity and physicochemical repertoire analyses included more than nine donors pooled from two independent experiments. TRBV-TRBJ cluster analysis included naive subsets from a handful of donors and memory cells from 3 donors.

As encoded in the germline V gene (reference sequence), CDR1 is DFQATT while CDR2 is SNEGSKA. The CDR3 spans 17 residues, from the cysteine through the phenylalanine. No nucleotide data were recorded. For every CD8+ T cell subset, 300,000 cells were flow-sorted straight into RLT lysis buffer, and each subset was sorted in triplicate. To exclude memory contaminants, naive CD8+ T cells were stringently defined as CD45RO-CCR7+CD27+CD95-. Using standard density gradient centrifugation, peripheral blood mononuclear cells were isolated from buffy coats. Naive CXCR3-negative and CXCR3-positive CD8+ T cells were flow-sorted on a FACSAria III. An RNeasy Mini Kit was used to extract total RNA from the sorted cells. TCRdb shows the sequencer as NextSeq 550. The Human TCR Profiling Kit (MiLaboratory) was used to prepare UMI-labeled 5' RACE TRB cDNA libraries. The full amount of extracted RNA was used for cDNA synthesis, and the full amount of resulting cDNA was used for PCR amplification. Libraries were prepared in parallel with an identical number of PCR cycles. The study's own analysis went as follows. About 50,000 +/- 10,000 unique UMI-labeled TRB cDNA molecules per library were extracted with MIGEC and MiXCR, with at least two reads per UMI required. An average of roughly 40,000 +/- 10,000 functional in-frame TRB CDR3 nucleotide clonotypes without stop codons was found per library. After each sample was downsampled to 5000 UMI-labeled TRB molecules, VDJtools was used to calculate diversity metrics such as normalized Shannon-Wiener and Chao1. VDJtools computed clonotype-size-weighted physicochemical properties of the central five CDR3 residues: interaction energy, strength, volume and Kidera factor 4. TCRdb reanalyzed the reads, keeping one entry per CDR3 protein sequence and omitting DNA. Clone size and V and J calls follow TCRdb, not the original study. The sample table records 100,000 to 150,000 distinct CDR3 sequences. The ten largest clonotypes hold roughly 0.3% of the sample.

Beyond this particular receptor, the publication reports: TRB CDR3s from CXCR3-positive naive cells showed higher hydrophobicity (lower Kidera factor 4), lower energy, and higher strength and volume indices than CXCR3-negative naive cells. Because surface CD5, which is linked to self-reactivity in mice, was comparable between the naive subsets, TCR interaction strength was also inferred from TRB CDR3 physicochemical properties. CXCR3 expression partially decreased after cryopreservation, so most assays used freshly isolated PBMCs. TRBV-TRBJ usage was similar between naive CXCR3-negative and CXCR3-positive cells from the same donor, while memory cells showed distinct patterns. Comparably high repertoire diversity was found in both naive subsets, whereas much lower repertoire diversity was found in memory CD8+ T cells.

This chain joins TRBV20-1 to TRBJ2-1; TCRdb outputs TRBD2, but without DNA this stays unchecked. Sample: naive CXCR3- CD8+ T cells from blood. The cell subset or site tag for this specimen amounts to: CD45RO-CCR7+CD27+CD95- naive CD8+ T cells lacking CXCR3 (TNR3-). The clonotype was recovered from a human donor in good health. Some clones in this sample may be carry-over from other donors' samples. The CDR3 loop reads CSARVTSGDSSYNEQFF.